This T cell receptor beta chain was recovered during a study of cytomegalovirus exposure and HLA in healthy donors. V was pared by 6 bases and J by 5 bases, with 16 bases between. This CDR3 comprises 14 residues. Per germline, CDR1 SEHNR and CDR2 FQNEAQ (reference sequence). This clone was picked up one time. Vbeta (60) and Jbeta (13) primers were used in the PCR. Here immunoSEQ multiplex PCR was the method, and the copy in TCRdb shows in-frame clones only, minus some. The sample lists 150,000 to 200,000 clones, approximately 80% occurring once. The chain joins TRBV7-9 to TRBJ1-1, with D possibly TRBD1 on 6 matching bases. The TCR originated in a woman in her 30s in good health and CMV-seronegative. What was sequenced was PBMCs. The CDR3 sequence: CASSQQGKLTEAFF. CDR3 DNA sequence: TGTGCCAGCAGTCAACAGGGAAAACTGACTGAAGCTTTCTTT. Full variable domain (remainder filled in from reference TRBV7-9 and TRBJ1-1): DTGVSQNPRHKITKRGQNVTFRCDPISEHNRLYWYRQTLGQGPEFLTYFQNEAQLEKSRLLSDRFSAERPKGSFSTLEIQRTEQGDSAMYLCASSQQGKLTEAFFGQGTRLTVV.